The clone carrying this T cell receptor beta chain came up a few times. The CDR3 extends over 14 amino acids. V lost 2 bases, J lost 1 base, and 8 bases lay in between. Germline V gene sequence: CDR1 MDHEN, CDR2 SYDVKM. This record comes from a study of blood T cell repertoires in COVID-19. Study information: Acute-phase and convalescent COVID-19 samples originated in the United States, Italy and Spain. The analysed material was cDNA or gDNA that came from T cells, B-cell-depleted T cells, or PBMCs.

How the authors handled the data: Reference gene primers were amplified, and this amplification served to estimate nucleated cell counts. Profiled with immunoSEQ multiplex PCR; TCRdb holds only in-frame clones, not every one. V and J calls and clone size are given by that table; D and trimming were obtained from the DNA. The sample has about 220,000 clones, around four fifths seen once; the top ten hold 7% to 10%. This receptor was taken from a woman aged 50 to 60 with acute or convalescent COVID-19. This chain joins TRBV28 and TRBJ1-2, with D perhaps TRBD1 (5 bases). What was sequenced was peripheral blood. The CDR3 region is CASSLVGGNYGYTF. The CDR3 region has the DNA TGTGCCAGCAGTTTAGTCGGGGGTAACTATGGCTACACCTTC.